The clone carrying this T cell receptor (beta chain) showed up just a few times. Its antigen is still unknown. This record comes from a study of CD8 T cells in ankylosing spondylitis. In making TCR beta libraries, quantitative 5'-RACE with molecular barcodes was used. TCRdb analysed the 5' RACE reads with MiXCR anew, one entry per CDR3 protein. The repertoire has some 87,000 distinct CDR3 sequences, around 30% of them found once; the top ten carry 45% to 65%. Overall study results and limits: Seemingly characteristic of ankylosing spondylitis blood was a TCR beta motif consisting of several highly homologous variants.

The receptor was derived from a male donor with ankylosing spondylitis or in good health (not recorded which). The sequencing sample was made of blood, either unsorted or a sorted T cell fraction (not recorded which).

CDR3 loop: CASSLEASQETQYF. The CDR3 coding sequence is TGCGCCAGCAGCTTGGAGGCCTCCCAAGAGACCCAGTACTTC. The chain recombines TRBV5-1 with TRBJ2-5; D not certain. Between the trimmed V and J ends, which lost 0 bases and 1 base, there was a span of 7 bases. The length of the CDR3 is 14 residues. Germline loops: CDR1 SGHRS, CDR2 YFSETQ.